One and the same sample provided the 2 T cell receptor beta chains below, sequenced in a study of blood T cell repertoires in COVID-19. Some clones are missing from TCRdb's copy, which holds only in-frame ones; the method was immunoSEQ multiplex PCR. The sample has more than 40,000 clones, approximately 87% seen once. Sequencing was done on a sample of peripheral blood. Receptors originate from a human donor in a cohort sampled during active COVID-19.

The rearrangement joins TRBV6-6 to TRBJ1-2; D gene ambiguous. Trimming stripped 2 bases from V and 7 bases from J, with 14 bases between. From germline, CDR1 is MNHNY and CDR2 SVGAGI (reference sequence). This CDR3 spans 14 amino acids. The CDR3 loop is CASSYTNLLSGYTF. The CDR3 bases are TGTGCCAGCAGTTACACGAACCTTTTGAGTGGCTACACCTTC.

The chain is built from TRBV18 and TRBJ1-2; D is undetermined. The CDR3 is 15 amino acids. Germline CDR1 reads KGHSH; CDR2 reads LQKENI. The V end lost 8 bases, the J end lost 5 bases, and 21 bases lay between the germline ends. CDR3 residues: CASEVEGQRGYGYTF. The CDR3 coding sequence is TGTGCCAGCGAAGTAGAAGGTCAACGGGGATATGGCTACACCTTC.